The 21 T cell receptor beta chains presented below share a single source sample, sequenced in a study of blood T cell repertoires in COVID-19. Generated by immunoSEQ multiplex PCR, the TCRdb table keeps only in-frame clones and is missing some. The sample consists of around 200,000 clones, roughly 80% of them appearing once. Sequencing was done on a sample of peripheral blood. These receptors all come from a human donor with acute or convalescent COVID-19. The donor label of this sample is uncertain.

The chain couples TRBV27 to TRBJ1-5; 9 nucleotides match TRBD1. V trimming: 10 bases; J trimming: 0 bases; junction bases outside the gene matches: 10. The CDR3 totals 16 residues. Germline V gene sequence: CDR1 MNHEY, CDR2 SMNVEV (reference sequence). CDR3 loop: CATQGTGTGSNQPQHF. The CDR3 DNA follows: TGTGCCACCCAGGGGACAGGGACTGGTAGCAATCAGCCCCAGCATTTT.

The rearrangement joins TRBV6-2 or TRBV6-3 to TRBJ2-5, with a possible D match to TRBD2 (6 bases). There are 13 residues in the CDR3. CDR1 is MNHEY, CDR2 SVGEGT, per germline. V was shortened by 5 bases and J by 0 bases, with 7 bases between the two germline ends. DNA for the CDR3: TGTGCCAGCAGTCGGGGGTACCAAGAGACCCAGTACTTC. Its translation: CASSRGYQETQYF.

This chain joins TRBV7-2 and TRBJ2-7; 11 bases map to TRBD1. Per the germline V gene, CDR1 is SGHTA and CDR2 is FQGNSA. With 1 base clipped from V and 6 bases from J, the junction kept 8 bases outside the gene matches. This CDR3 contains 16 residues. The CDR3 bases are TGTGCCAGCAGCTTAGTGGGGACAGGGGGGACGGGCGAGCAGTACTTC. The encoded protein is CASSLVGTGGTGEQYF.

The gene calls are TRBV10-3 and TRBJ2-2; maybe TRBD2 (5 bases). The CDR3 runs 13 residues. Deletions cut 2 bases from V and 7 bases from J, with 8 bases between. In germline, CDR1 is ENHRY, CDR2 SYGVKD. The CDR3 sequence is CAISEGEGGELFF. The CDR3 DNA reads TGTGCCATCAGTGAGGGTGAGGGCGGGGAGCTGTTTTTT.

The chain joins TRBV5-5 to TRBJ2-7; 7 bases fit TRBD2. The CDR3 covers 15 residues. CDR1 is SGHKS, CDR2 YYEKEE, per germline (reference sequence). Unmatched junction bases numbered 10, after V lost 5 bases and J lost 2 bases. The CDR3 here is CASSLQAGPAYEQYF. In DNA, the CDR3 is TGTGCCAGCAGTTTGCAAGCGGGGCCCGCCTACGAGCAGTACTTC. Variable domain in full (rest from reference TRBV5-5 and TRBJ2-7): DAGVTQSPTHLIKTRGQQVTLRCSPISGHKSVSWYQQVLGQGPQFIFQYYEKEERGRGNFPDRFSARQFPNYSSELNVNALLLGDSALYLCASSLQAGPAYEQYFGPGTRLTVT.

This clone showed up just once. The CDR3 DNA sequence: TGTGCCAGTAGTATTGGCGGGACAGGGGTCTATGGCTACACCTTC. It yields the protein CASSIGGTGVYGYTF. This chain links TRBV19 with TRBJ1-2, with 10 bases that match TRBD1. V lost 3 bases to trimming and J lost 4 bases; unmatched junction nucleotides: 5. Germline V CDR1 and CDR2: LNHDA, SQIVND (reference sequence). CDR3 length: 15 residues.

The chain couples TRBV6-5 to TRBJ1-1; D possibly corresponds to TRBD1 (5 bases). CDR1 is MNHEY and CDR2 is SVGAGI in the germline V gene. Trimming removed 10 bases from V and 6 bases from J, with 15 bases in between. CDR3 length equals 12 residues. CDR3 nucleotide sequence: TGTGCCACGCAGGGTGAAGGACCTGAAGCTTTCTTT. It translates to CATQGEGPEAFF.

The V call is TRBV9, the J call TRBJ1-1; a possible D gene is TRBD1 (5 bases). The germline V and J ends were trimmed by 1 base and 2 bases, with 12 bases remaining between them. This CDR3 is built from 15 residues. Germline V gene data show CDR1 as SGDLS and CDR2 as YYNGEE. CDR3 amino acids: CASSVTGESNTEAFF. CDR3 nucleotide sequence: TGTGCCAGCAGCGTAACGGGGGAGTCAAACACTGAAGCTTTCTTT. The full variable domain, in which reference TRBV9 and TRBJ1-1 provide the parts outside the CDR3, is DSGVTQTPKHLITATGQRVTLRCSPRSGDLSVYWYQQSLDQGLQFLIQYYNGEERAKGNILERFSAQQFPDLHSELNLSSLELGDSALYFCASSVTGESNTEAFFGQGTRLTVV.

The genes are TRBV19 and TRBJ2-7; D perhaps matches TRBD2 (6 bases). The V end lost 3 bases, the J end lost 5 bases, and 11 bases lay between the germline ends. Germline loops: CDR1 LNHDA, CDR2 SQIVND (reference sequence). The CDR3 sequence is 13 residues long. The CDR3 region is CASSIRERNEQYF. As DNA, the CDR3 is TGTGCCAGTAGTATCCGGGAGAGGAACGAGCAGTACTTC.

V gene TRBV12-3 or TRBV12-4 combines with J gene TRBJ2-1; 7 bases match TRBD2. Trimming removed 6 bases from V and 10 bases from J; junction bases left unmatched: 9. This CDR3 is built from 13 residues. The CDR3 loop reads CASRHSGGREQFF. The DNA of the CDR3 is TGTGCCAGCAGGCACTCGGGGGGACGAGAGCAGTTCTTC.

The chain couples TRBV19 to TRBJ2-2; D perhaps matches TRBD2 (5 bases). V was clipped by 9 bases and J by 6 bases, with 17 bases between them. The CDR3 has 14 amino acids. Per germline, CDR1 LNHDA and CDR2 SQIVND (reference sequence). The CDR3, as DNA: TGTGCCAGCCTTCGTGGGAGAAGCCCCGGGGAGCTGTTTTTT. It codes for CASLRGRSPGELFF.

The rearrangement uses TRBV29-1 and TRBJ1-1; TRBD1 is a possible D gene (5 bases). With 3 bases removed from V and 6 bases from J, the gap between germline ends came to 17 bases. The germline V gene encodes CDR1 SQVTM and CDR2 ANQGSEA. The CDR3 has 14 amino acids. The CDR3 DNA is TGCAGCGTTGAGGCAGGGAGGGGTCGGTCTGAAGCTTTCTTT. This sequence encodes CSVEAGRGRSEAFF.

A word on this clone: At the DNA level, this CDR3 is encoded by other sequences in the same sample as well. The chain combines TRBV27 with TRBJ2-1; 7 bases line up with TRBD2. The CDR3 runs to 11 residues. Germline lookup yields CDR1 MNHEY and CDR2 SMNVEV (reference sequence). The V and J ends lost 3 bases and 10 bases, in that order; junction bases with no gene match: 0. The CDR3 region is CASSLRGEQFF. CDR3 sequence (DNA): TGTGCCAGCAGTTTGCGGGGGGAGCAGTTCTTC.

The chain combines TRBV9 with TRBJ1-4, with D possibly being TRBD1 (5 bases). The germline V gene has CDR1 SGDLS and CDR2 YYNGEE. The V gene lost 0 bases and the J gene lost 3 bases, with 12 bases spanning the gap. The CDR3 covers 16 residues. The CDR3 nucleotides are TGTGCCAGCAGCGTAGGAACGGGGACTCCTAATGAAAAACTGTTTTTT. It specifies CASSVGTGTPNEKLFF.

The V gene is TRBV5-1, the J gene TRBJ1-5, with D perhaps matching TRBD1 (6 bases). The CDR3 spans 15 residues. Germline-derived CDR1 and CDR2 are SGHRS and YFSETQ. The V and J ends lost 4 bases and 5 bases respectively, with 16 bases between them. CDR3 in DNA: TGCGCCAGCAGCCCAGGACAGATTCAGGATCAGCCCCAGCATTTT. This codes for CASSPGQIQDQPQHF.

The gene calls are TRBV7-7 and TRBJ2-3, with D uncertain. Germline V gene lookup returns CDR1 SSHAT and CDR2 FNYEAQ (reference sequence). The CDR3 contains 10 residues. The CDR3 sequence: CAVSLDTQYF. CDR3 DNA sequence: TGTGCTGTTTCCTTGGATACGCAGTATTTT.

Only a few counts were recorded for this clone. Here the CDR3 DNA reads TGTGCTAGTGTCATCAGCCTGGGACAGGTCTACAATGAGCAGTTCTTC. Translation gives CASVISLGQVYNEQFF. The genes are TRBV12-5 and TRBJ2-1, with TRBD1 matching over 8 bases. Germline-derived CDR1 and CDR2 are LGHNT and FRNRAP. Unmatched junction bases numbered 11, after V lost 7 bases and J lost 3 bases. The CDR3 is 16 amino acids.

The rearrangement links TRBV28 to TRBJ2-1; D remains ambiguous. The CDR3 extends over 15 amino acids. In germline, CDR1 is MDHEN, CDR2 SYDVKM. The V and J ends lost 5 bases and 0 bases respectively, with 11 bases between them. CDR3 residues: CASSPRLSSYNEQFF. CDR3 bases: TGTGCCAGCAGTCCCCGACTGAGCTCCTACAATGAGCAGTTCTTC.

V and J are TRBV3-1 (or the pseudogene TRBV3-2) and TRBJ2-2; 8 bases line up with TRBD2. V trimming: 3 bases; J trimming: 1 base; junction bases outside the gene matches: 7. CDR1 is LGHDT and CDR2 is YNNKEL in the germline V gene (reference sequence). This CDR3 has 17 residues. The CDR3, as DNA: TGTGCCAGCAGCCACCAAGGGCTAGCGGGGAACACCGGGGAGCTGTTTTTT. Translation gives CASSHQGLAGNTGELFF.

This chain connects TRBV6-1 to TRBJ1-1; D is uncertain. V was trimmed by 1 base and J by 6 bases, leaving 18 bases between them. The CDR3 spans 16 residues. The germline V gene encodes CDR1 MNHNS and CDR2 SASEGT. The CDR3 loop is CASSEGRRPLSAEAFF. The CDR3 nucleotides are TGTGCCAGCAGTGAAGGGAGGAGGCCCCTTAGTGCTGAAGCTTTCTTT.

This rearrangement joins TRBV28 to TRBJ2-7; 8 positions match TRBD2. This CDR3 comprises 15 residues. V was pared by 6 bases and J by 0 bases, with 7 bases of the junction left unmatched. CDR1 MDHEN and CDR2 SYDVKM come from the germline V gene. The CDR3 here is CASSPGGTSSYEQYF. The CDR3 nucleotides are TGTGCCAGCAGCCCGGGGGGGACTAGCTCCTACGAGCAGTACTTC.